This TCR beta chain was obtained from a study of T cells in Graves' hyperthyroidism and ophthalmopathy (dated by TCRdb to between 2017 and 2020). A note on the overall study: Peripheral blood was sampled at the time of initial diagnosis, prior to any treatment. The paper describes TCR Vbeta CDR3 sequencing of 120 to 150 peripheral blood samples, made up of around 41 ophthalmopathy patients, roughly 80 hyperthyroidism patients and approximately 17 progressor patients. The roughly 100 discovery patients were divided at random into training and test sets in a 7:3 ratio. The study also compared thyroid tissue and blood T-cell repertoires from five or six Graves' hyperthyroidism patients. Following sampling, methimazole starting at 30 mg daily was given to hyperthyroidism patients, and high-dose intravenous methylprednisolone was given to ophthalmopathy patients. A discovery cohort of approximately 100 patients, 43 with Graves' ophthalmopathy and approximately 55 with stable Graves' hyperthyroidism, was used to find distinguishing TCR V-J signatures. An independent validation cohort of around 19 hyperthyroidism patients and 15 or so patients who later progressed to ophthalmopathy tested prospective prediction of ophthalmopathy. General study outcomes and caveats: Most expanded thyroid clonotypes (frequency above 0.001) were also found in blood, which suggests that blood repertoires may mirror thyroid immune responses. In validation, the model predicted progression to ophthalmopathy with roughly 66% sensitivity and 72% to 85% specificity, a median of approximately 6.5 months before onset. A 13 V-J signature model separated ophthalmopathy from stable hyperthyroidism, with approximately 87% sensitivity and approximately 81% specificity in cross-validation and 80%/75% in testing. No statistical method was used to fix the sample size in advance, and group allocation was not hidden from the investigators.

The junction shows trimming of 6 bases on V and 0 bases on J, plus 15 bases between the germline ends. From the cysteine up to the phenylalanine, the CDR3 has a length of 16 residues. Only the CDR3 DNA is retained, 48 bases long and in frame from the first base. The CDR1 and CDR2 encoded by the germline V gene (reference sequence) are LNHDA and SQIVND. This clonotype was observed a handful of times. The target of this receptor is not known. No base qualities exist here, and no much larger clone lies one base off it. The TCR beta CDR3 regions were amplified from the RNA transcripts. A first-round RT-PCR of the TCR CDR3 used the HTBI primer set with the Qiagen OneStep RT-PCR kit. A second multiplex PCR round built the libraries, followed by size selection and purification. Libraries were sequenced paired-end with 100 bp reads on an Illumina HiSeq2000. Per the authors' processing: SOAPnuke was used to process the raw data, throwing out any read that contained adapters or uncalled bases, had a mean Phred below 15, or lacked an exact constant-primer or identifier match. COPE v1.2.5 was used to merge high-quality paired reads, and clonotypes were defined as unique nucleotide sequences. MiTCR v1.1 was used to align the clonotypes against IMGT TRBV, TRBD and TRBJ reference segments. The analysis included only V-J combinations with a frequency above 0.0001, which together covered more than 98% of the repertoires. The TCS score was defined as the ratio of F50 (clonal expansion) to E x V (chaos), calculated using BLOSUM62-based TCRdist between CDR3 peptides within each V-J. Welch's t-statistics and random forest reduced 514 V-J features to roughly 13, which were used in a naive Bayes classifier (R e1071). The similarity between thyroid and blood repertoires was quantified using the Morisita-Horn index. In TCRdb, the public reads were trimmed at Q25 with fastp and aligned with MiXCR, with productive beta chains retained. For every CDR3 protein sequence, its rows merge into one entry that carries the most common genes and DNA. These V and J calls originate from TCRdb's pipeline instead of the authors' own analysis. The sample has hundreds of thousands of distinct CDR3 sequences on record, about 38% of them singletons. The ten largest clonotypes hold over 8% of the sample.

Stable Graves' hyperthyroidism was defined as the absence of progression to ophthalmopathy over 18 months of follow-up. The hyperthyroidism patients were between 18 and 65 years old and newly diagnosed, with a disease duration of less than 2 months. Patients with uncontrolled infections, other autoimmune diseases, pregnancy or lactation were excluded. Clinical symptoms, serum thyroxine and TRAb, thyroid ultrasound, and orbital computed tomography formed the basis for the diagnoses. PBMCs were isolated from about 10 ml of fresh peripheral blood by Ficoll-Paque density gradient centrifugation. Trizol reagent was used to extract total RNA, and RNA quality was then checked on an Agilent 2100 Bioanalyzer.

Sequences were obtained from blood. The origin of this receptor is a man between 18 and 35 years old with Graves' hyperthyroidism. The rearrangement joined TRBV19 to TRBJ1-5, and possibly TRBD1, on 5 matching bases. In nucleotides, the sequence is TGTGCCAGTAGGGGTACAGGCTCTTATAGCAATCAGCCCCAGCATTTT. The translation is CASRGTGSYSNQPQHF.